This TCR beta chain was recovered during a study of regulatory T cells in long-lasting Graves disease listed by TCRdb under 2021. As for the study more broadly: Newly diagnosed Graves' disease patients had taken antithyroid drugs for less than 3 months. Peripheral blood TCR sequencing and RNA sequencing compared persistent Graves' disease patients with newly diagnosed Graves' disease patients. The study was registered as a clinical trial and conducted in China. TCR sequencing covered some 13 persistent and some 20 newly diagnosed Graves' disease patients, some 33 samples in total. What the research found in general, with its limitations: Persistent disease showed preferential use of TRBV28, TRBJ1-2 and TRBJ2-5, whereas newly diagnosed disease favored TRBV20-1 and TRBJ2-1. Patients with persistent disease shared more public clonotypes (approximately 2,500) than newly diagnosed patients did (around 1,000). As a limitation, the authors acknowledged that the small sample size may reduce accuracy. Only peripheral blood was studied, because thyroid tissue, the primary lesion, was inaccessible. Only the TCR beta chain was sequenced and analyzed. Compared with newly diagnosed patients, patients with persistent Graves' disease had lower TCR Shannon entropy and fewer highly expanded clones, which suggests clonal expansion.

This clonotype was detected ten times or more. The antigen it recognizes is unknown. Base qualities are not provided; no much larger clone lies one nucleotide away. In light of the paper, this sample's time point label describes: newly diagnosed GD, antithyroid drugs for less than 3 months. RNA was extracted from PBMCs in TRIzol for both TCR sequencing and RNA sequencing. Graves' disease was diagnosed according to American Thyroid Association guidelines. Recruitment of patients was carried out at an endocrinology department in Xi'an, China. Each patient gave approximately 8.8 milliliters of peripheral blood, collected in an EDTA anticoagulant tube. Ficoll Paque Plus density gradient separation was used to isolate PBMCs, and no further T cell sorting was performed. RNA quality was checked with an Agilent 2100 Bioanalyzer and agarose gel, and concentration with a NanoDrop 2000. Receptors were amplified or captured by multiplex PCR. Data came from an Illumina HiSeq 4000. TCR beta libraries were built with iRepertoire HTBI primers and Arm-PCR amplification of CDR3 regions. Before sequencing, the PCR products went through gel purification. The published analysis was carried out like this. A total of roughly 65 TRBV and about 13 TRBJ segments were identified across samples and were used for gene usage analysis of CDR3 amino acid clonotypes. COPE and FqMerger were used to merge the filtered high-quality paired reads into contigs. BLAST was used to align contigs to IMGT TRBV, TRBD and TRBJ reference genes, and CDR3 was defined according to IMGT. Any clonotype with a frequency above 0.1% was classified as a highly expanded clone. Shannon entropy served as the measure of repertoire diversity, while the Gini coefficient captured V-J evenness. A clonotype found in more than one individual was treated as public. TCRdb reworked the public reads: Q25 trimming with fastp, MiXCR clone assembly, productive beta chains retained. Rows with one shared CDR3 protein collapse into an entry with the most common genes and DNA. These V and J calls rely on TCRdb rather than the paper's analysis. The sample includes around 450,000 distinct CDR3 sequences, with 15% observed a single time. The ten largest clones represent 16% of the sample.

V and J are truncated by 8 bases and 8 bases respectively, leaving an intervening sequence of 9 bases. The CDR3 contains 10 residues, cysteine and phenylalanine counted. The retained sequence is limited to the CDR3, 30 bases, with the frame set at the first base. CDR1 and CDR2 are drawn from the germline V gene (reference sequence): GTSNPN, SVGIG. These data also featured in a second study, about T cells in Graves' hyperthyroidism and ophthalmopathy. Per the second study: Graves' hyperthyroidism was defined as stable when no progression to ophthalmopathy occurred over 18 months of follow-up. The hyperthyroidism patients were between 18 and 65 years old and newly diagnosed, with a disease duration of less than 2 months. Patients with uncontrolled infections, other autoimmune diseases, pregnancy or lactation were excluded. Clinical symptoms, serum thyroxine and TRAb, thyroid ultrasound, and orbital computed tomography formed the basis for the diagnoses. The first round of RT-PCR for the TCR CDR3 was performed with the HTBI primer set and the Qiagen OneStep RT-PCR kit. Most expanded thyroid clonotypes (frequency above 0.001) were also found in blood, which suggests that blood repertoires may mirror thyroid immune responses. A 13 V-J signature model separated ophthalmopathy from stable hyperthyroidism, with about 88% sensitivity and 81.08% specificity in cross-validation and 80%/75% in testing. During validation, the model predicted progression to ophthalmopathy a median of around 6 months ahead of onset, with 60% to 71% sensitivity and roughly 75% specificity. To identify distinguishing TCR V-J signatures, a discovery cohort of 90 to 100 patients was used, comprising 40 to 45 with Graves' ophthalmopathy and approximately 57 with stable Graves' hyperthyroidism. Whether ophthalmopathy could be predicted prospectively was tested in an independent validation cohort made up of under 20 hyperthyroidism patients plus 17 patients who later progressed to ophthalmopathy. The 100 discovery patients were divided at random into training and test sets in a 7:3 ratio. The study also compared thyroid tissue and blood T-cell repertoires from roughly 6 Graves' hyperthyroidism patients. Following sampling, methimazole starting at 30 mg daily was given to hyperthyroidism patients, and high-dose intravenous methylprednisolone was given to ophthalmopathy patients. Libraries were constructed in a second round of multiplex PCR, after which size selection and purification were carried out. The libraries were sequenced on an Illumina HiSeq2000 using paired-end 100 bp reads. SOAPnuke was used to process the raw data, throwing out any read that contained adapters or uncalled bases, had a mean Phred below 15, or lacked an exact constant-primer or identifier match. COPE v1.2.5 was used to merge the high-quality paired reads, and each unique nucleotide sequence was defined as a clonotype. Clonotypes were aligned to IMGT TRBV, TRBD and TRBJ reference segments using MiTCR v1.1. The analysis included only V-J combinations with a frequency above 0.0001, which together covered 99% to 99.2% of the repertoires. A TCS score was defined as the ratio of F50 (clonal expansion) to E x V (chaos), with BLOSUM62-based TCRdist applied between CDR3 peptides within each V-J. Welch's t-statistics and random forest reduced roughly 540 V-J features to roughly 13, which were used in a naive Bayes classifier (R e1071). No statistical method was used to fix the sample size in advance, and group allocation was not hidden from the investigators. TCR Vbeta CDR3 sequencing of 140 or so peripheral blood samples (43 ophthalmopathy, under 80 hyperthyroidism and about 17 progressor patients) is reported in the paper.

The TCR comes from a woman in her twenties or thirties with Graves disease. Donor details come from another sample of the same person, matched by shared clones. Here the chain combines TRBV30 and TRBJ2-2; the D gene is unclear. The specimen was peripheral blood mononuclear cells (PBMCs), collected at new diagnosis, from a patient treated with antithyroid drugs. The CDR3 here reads CAGSIGELFF. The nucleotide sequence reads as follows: TGTGCCGGGTCTATAGGGGAGCTGTTTTTT. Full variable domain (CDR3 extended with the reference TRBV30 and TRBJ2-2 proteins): SQTIHQWPATLVQPVGSPLSLECTVEGTSNPNLYWYRQAAGRGLQLLFYSVGIGQISSEVPQNLSASRPQDRQFILSSKKLLLSDSGFYLCAGSIGELFFGEGSRLTVL.